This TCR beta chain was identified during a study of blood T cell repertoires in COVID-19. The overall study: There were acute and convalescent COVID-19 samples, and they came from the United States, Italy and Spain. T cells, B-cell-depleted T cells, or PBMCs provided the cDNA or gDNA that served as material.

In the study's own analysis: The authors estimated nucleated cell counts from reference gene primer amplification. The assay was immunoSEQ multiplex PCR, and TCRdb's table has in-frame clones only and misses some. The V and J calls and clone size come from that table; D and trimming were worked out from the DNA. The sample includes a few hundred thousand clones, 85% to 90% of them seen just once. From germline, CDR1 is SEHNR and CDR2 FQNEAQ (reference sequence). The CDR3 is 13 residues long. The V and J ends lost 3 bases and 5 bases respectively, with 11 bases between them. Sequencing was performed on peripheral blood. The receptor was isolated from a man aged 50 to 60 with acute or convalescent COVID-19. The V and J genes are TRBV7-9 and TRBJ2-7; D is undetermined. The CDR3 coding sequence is TGTGCCAGCAGCTTCGCTTTAGTCGACGAGCAGTACTTC. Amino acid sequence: CASSFALVDEQYF.